Listed here are 15 T cell receptor beta chains from one sample, sequenced in a study of blood T cell repertoires in COVID-19. TCRdb keeps only in-frame clones here, not all; method: immunoSEQ multiplex PCR. The table records about 76,000 clones, more than 80% of them present only once. Sequenced sample: peripheral blood. These TCRs come from a woman aged 55-70 years with acute or convalescent COVID-19.

V usage is TRBV7-9 and J usage is TRBJ1-1; 7 positions agree with TRBD1. The CDR3 loop spans 15 amino acids. Per the germline V gene, CDR1 is SEHNR and CDR2 is FQNEAQ (reference sequence). The ends lost 3 bases at V and 1 base at J; junction bases unmatched: 5. The CDR3 sequence: CASSFRQGSNTEAFF. Written as DNA, the CDR3 is TGTGCCAGCAGCTTCAGACAGGGTTCGAACACTGAAGCTTTCTTT. The whole variable domain, remainder taken from reference TRBV7-9 and TRBJ1-1, is DTGVSQNPRHKITKRGQNVTFRCDPISEHNRLYWYRQTLGQGPEFLTYFQNEAQLEKSRLLSDRFSAERPKGSFSTLEIQRTEQGDSAMYLCASSFRQGSNTEAFFGQGTRLTVV.

The V and J genes are TRBV29-1 and TRBJ2-1, with no clear D. Looked up from germline, CDR1 is SQVTM and CDR2 is ANQGSEA. CDR3 length: 12 amino acids. V lost 5 bases to trimming and J lost 5 bases, with 10 bases between them. CDR3 nucleotide sequence: TGCAGCGTTAGTGGGCAGGACAATGAGCAGTTCTTC. It yields the protein CSVSGQDNEQFF.

The chain employs TRBV6-1 and TRBJ2-7, with D tentatively TRBD2 (6 bases). The germline gives CDR1 MNHNS, CDR2 SASEGT. The CDR3 is 13 amino acids. With 3 bases removed from V and 6 bases from J, the gap between germline ends came to 12 bases. The CDR3 DNA reads as TGTGCCAGCAGTGACCCGGGACTCTTCGAGCAGTACGTC. It encodes CASSDPGLFEQYV.

CDR3 DNA: TGTGCCACCAGCAGAGTTGGACAGGGGCTTAATGAAAAACTGTTTTTT. It encodes CATSRVGQGLNEKLFF. The gene calls are TRBV15 and TRBJ1-4; 9 bases match TRBD1. The junction had 4 bases not matched to a gene; V was cut back by 1 base and J by 4 bases. The germline gives CDR1 LNHNV, CDR2 YYDKDF (reference sequence). The CDR3 has 16 amino acids. The full variable domain, rest sourced from reference TRBV15 and TRBJ1-4, is DAMVIQNPRYQVTQFGKPVTLSCSQTLNHNVMYWYQQKSSQAPKLLFHYYDKDFNNEADTPDNFQSRRPNTSFCFLDIRSPGLGDTAMYLCATSRVGQGLNEKLFFGSGTQLSVL.

The chain employs TRBV5-5 and TRBJ2-1; TRBD1 aligns across 8 bases. The CDR3 sequence is 15 residues long. Germline CDR1 is SGHKS and CDR2 is YYEKEE (reference sequence). Unmatched junction bases numbered 6, after V lost 3 bases and J lost 4 bases. Written as DNA, the CDR3 is TGTGCCAGCAGCTATTCAGGGGGCAGTTACAATGAGCAGTTCTTC. Translating gives CASSYSGGSYNEQFF.

V and J are TRBV18 and TRBJ1-1; 9 bases line up with TRBD1. After removal of 3 bases from V and 4 bases from J, the junction contained 12 bases not matched to a gene. CDR1 and CDR2 from the germline V gene are KGHSH and LQKENI. The CDR3 length is 17 residues. CDR3 nucleotides: TGTGCCAGCTCACCGAGACAGGGGGTAGGTCAGATCACTGAAGCTTTCTTT. It specifies CASSPRQGVGQITEAFF.

This chain connects TRBV6-6 to TRBJ1-2, with TRBD1 matching 7 bases. The germline CDR1 and CDR2 sequences are MNHNY and SVGAGI (reference sequence). This CDR3 spans 14 amino acids. V was clipped by 6 bases and J by 5 bases; unmatched bases: 9. CDR3 residues: CASRLTWGQYGYTF. The DNA of the CDR3 is TGTGCCAGCAGGCTCACGTGGGGACAGTATGGCTACACCTTC.

The chain couples TRBV27 to TRBJ1-1, with no clear D. The V end was cut by 6 bases, the J end by 5 bases, with 16 bases between. The CDR3 is 14 amino acids. Per germline, CDR1 MNHEY and CDR2 SMNVEV (reference sequence). The chain's CDR3 is CASSPSFLRTEAFF. As DNA, the CDR3 is TGTGCCAGCAGCCCTAGTTTCCTGAGGACTGAAGCTTTCTTT.

The chain uses TRBV29-1 and TRBJ1-2; no clear D. Germline CDR1 SQVTM, CDR2 ANQGSEA. V lost 0 bases to trimming and J lost 7 bases, with 12 bases between them. This CDR3 is 13 amino acids long. CDR3 region: CSVEDREVSGYTF. The DNA for the CDR3 is TGCAGCGTTGAAGATCGCGAGGTCTCTGGCTACACCTTC.

This clone was detected only once. This chain uses TRBV20-1 with TRBJ2-7; possibly TRBD2 for D (6 bases). CDR1 is DFQATT and CDR2 is SNEGSKA in the germline V gene (reference sequence). Trimming removed 3 bases at V and 2 bases at J, with 20 bases between. This CDR3 region has 16 residues. CDR3 sequence: CSASTLRDRRTYEQYF. For the CDR3, the DNA is TGCAGTGCTAGTACACTGCGGGACCGAAGAACCTACGAGCAGTACTTC.

CDR3 sequence (DNA): TGTGCCAGCAGTTACTTCAGGGGAGGGACGATCCACGAGCAGTACTTC. Protein product: CASSYFRGGTIHEQYF. This chain links TRBV6-2 or TRBV6-3 with TRBJ2-7; maybe TRBD2 (7 bases). The V and J ends lost 1 base and 5 bases respectively, with 18 bases between them. Germline V CDR1 and CDR2: MNHEY, SVGEGT. The CDR3 extends over 16 amino acids.

This chain uses TRBV6-5 with TRBJ2-2; D uncertain. Germline CDR1 and CDR2: MNHEY and SVGAGI. Trimming removed 6 bases from V and 3 bases from J, with 14 bases in between. This CDR3 region has 15 residues. CDR3 protein: CASRRSGRDTGELFF. Here the CDR3 DNA reads TGTGCCAGCAGGCGATCGGGTCGGGACACCGGGGAGCTGTTTTTT.

This clone occurred once. The chain joins TRBV11-2 to TRBJ2-1; D remains ambiguous. This CDR3 contains 17 residues. V lost 0 bases and J lost 0, with 12 bases in between. Germline lookup yields CDR1 SGHAT and CDR2 FQNNGV. The CDR3 nucleotides read TGTGCCAGCAGCTTAGAGCTCGGTTATAGCTCCTACAATGAGCAGTTCTTC. It encodes CASSLELGYSSYNEQFF. Based on the CDR3 plus reference TRBV11-2 and TRBJ2-1, the full variable domain is EAGVAQSPRYKIIEKRQSVAFWCNPISGHATLYWYQQILGQGPKLLIQFQNNGVVDDSQLPKDRFSAERLKGVDSTLKIQPAKLEDSAVYLCASSLELGYSSYNEQFFGPGTRLTVL.

The rearrangement links TRBV11-2 to TRBJ2-7; 7 nucleotides agree with TRBD1. Germline CDR1 is SGHAT and CDR2 is FQNNGV. The CDR3 loop spans 15 amino acids. Trimming took 2 bases from V and 2 from J; bases not matched to a gene: 6. CDR3 bases: TGTGCCAGCAGCTTAAGGTCAGGGGGACCCTACGAGCAGTACGTC. As protein: CASSLRSGGPYEQYV.

The rearrangement links TRBV28 to TRBJ2-2; 8 nucleotides line up with TRBD1. The CDR3 has 16 residues. CDR1 and CDR2 (germline): MDHEN, SYDVKM. Losses at the gene ends were 3 bases for V and 7 bases for J; bases not matched to a gene: 10. CDR3 nucleotide sequence: TGTGCCAGCAGTTTGGGTGCGCAGGGGGCAGGCGGGGAGCTGTTTTTT. Residues: CASSLGAQGAGGELFF.